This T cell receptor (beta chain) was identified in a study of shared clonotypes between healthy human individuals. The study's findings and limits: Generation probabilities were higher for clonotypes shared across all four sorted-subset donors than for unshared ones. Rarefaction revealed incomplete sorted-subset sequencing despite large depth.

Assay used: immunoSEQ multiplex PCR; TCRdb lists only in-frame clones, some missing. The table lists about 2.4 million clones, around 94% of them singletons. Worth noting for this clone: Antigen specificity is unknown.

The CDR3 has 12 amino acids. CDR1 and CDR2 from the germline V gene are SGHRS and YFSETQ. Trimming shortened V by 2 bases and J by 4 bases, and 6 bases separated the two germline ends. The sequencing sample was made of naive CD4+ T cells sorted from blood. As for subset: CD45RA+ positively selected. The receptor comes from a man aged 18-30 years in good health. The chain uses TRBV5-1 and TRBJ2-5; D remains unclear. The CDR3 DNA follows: TGCGCCAGCAGCTTTCCTACAGAGACCCAGTACTTC. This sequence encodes CASSFPTETQYF.